These 31 T cell receptor beta chains were sequenced from one sample in a study of cytomegalovirus exposure and HLA in healthy donors (dated by TCRdb to about 2017). The library was obtained by the immunoSEQ multiplex PCR assay. For the multiplex PCR, a mixture combining 60 forward primers for TCR Vbeta segments and 13 reverse primers for TCR Jbeta segments was used. TCRdb limited this immuneACCESS table to in-frame rearrangements with V and J called. A share of clones is missing; checked studies link under half to unresolved V genes, and the rest is unexplained. Here the sample has 110,000 to 150,000 clones; about 80% occur a single time. Just over 4.5% of the sample is taken by the ten largest. Sequencing was performed on PBMCs. These receptors all come from a middle-aged man in good health and CMV-seronegative.

In its sample, this clone was seen once. DNA of the CDR3: TGTGCCAGTAGTACCGGGACAGGGGGAATCTACGAGCAGTACTTC. Its translation is CASSTGTGGIYEQYF. The chain recombines TRBV19 with TRBJ2-7; 11 bases align to TRBD1. The germline V gene has CDR1 LNHDA and CDR2 SQIVND (reference sequence). The junction had 5 bases not matched to a gene; V was cut back by 4 bases and J by 3 bases. The CDR3 has 15 residues.

The chain uses TRBV15 and TRBJ1-6; D possibly corresponds to TRBD1 (5 bases). CDR3 length: 17 amino acids. CDR1 is LNHNV and CDR2 is YYDKDF in the germline V gene (reference sequence). Trimming pared 2 bases from V and 10 bases from J, leaving 21 bases between. CDR3 in amino acids: CATSRPSGGRVNSPLHF. For the CDR3, the DNA is TGTGCCACCAGCAGACCTTCGGGAGGCAGGGTAAACTCACCCCTCCACTTT.

This chain connects TRBV9 to TRBJ2-7; D is unresolved. The CDR3 contains 12 residues. The germline V gene has CDR1 SGDLS and CDR2 YYNGEE. Trimming shortened V by 4 bases and J by 6 bases, and 11 bases separated the two germline ends. CDR3 DNA: TGTGCCAGCAGCCCCAACAGTCGCGAGCAGTACTTC. This gives the protein CASSPNSREQYF.

Here the CDR3 DNA reads TGTGCCAGCAGTGCAGGACTAGCGGGGGAAGAGACCCAGTACTTC. Residues: CASSAGLAGEETQYF. The chain is built from TRBV27 and TRBJ2-5; TRBD2 matches 13 bases. This CDR3 spans 15 amino acids. The germline V gene encodes CDR1 MNHEY and CDR2 SMNVEV (reference sequence). J was trimmed by 3 bases and V by 5 bases; bases with no gene match: 3.

The chain joins TRBV5-1 to TRBJ2-7, with 14 bases matching TRBD2. The CDR3 is made up of 18 amino acids. With 6 bases clipped from V and 1 base from J, the junction kept 12 bases outside the gene matches. From germline, CDR1 is SGHRS and CDR2 YFSETQ. The chain's CDR3 is CASKGRTSGGFSSYEQYF. CDR3 nucleotides: TGCGCCAGCAAGGGGAGGACTAGCGGGGGGTTCTCATCCTACGAGCAGTACTTC.

The chain combines TRBV5-6 with TRBJ1-1; a possible D gene is TRBD1 (5 bases). Germline loops: CDR1 SGHDT, CDR2 YYEEEE. The CDR3 length is 15 residues. The V end lost 4 bases, the J end lost 1 base, and 14 bases lay between the germline ends. The chain's CDR3 is CASSPRLRGNTEAFF. In DNA, the CDR3 is TGTGCCAGCAGCCCACGGTTAAGGGGGAACACTGAAGCTTTCTTT.

This chain connects TRBV25-1 to TRBJ1-1; D is undetermined. The CDR3 contains 12 residues. CDR1 MGHDK and CDR2 SYGVNS come from the germline V gene. Trimming removed 2 bases at V and 4 bases at J, with 5 bases between. The CDR3 region has the DNA TGTGCCAGCAGTGAAGAGGGCACTGAAGCTTTCTTT. Its translation is CASSEEGTEAFF. The variable domain in full, with the rest retrieved from reference TRBV25-1 and TRBJ1-1, is EADIYQTPRYLVIGTGKKITLECSQTMGHDKMYWYQQDPGMELHLIHYSYGVNSTEKGDLSSESTVSRIRTEHFPLTLESARPSHTSQYLCASSEEGTEAFFGQGTRLTVV.

The chain recombines TRBV5-1 with TRBJ2-5, with 9 bases aligning to TRBD1. The J segment lost 5 bases and the V segment lost 3 bases, leaving 5 bases of the junction unmatched. The CDR3 contains 14 residues. Germline V gives CDR1 SGHRS, CDR2 YFSETQ. CDR3 sequence (DNA): TGCGCCAGCAGCTCCTGGACAGGGGAGGAGACCCAGTACTTC. It is translated as CASSSWTGEETQYF.

The chain combines TRBV4-3 with TRBJ2-7; no clear D gene. There are 13 residues in the CDR3. V was pared by 0 bases and J by 6 bases, with 9 bases between. Germline loops: CDR1 LGHNA, CDR2 YSLEER. The CDR3 is CASSQEVRFEQYF. CDR3 in DNA: TGCGCCAGCAGCCAAGAAGTCAGGTTCGAGCAGTACTTC.

The chain employs TRBV5-1 and TRBJ1-6; no clear D. Trimming removed 1 base at V and 6 bases at J, with 11 bases between. The germline gives CDR1 SGHRS, CDR2 YFSETQ. CDR3 length equals 15 residues. This chain's CDR3 is CASSLWGERNSPLHF. The CDR3 region has the DNA TGCGCCAGCAGCTTGTGGGGAGAGCGTAATTCACCCCTCCACTTT.

There are a few counts of this clone. CDR3 DNA sequence: TGTGCCAGCAGTGCGTCCGACAGGGCTGGAAACACCATATATTTT. It translates to CASSASDRAGNTIYF. This chain joins TRBV6-5 and TRBJ1-3; 7 bases are a match to TRBD1. Looked up from germline, CDR1 is MNHEY and CDR2 is SVGAGI. With V trimmed by 5 bases and J by 2 bases, 6 bases remained unmatched. The CDR3 length is 15 residues.

This clone was observed once. This rearrangement joins TRBV28 to TRBJ2-2; TRBD2 matches 7 bases. The CDR3 extends over 16 amino acids. Germline CDR1 MDHEN, CDR2 SYDVKM. The junction had 10 bases not matched to a gene; V was cut back by 3 bases and J by 6 bases. The CDR3 protein is CASSFAGEGIPGELFF. CDR3 coding DNA: TGTGCCAGCAGTTTTGCGGGGGAAGGGATTCCCGGGGAGCTGTTTTTT.

V gene TRBV2 combines with J gene TRBJ2-5; 9 nucleotides align to TRBD2. The J segment lost 1 base and the V segment lost 8 bases, leaving 8 bases of the junction unmatched. In germline, CDR1 is SNHLY, CDR2 FYNNEI. This CDR3 comprises 15 residues. CDR3 in DNA: TGTGCCAGCGTGAAGGCTAGCGGGGTCCAAGAGACCCAGTACTTC. Its protein product is CASVKASGVQETQYF.

V and J are TRBV7-2 and TRBJ2-6; tentatively, D is TRBD1 (6 bases). Per the germline V gene, CDR1 is SGHTA and CDR2 is FQGNSA. The CDR3 has 15 amino acids. The germline V and J ends were trimmed by 5 bases and 4 bases, with 12 bases remaining between them. The CDR3 region has the DNA TGTGCCAGCAGCCCTGGGGGCCGGGGGGCCAACGTCCTGACTTTC. Translated, it gives CASSPGGRGANVLTF.

The chain recombines TRBV7-9 with TRBJ2-5, with TRBD2 identical over 8 bases. The CDR3 loop spans 17 amino acids. Looked up from germline, CDR1 is SEHNR and CDR2 is FQNEAQ (reference sequence). V lost 6 bases and J lost 0; bases outside the gene matches: 12. The CDR3 sequence: CASRGVPGGEYQETQYF. Here the CDR3 DNA reads TGTGCCAGCAGAGGAGTGCCGGGGGGGGAGTACCAAGAGACCCAGTACTTC.

The J gene is TRBJ1-5, the V gene TRBV28; 7 bases fit TRBD1. This CDR3 spans 14 amino acids. Germline assignment: CDR1 MDHEN and CDR2 SYDVKM. With 2 bases clipped from V and 6 bases from J, the junction kept 4 bases outside the gene matches. CDR3 nucleotide sequence: TGTGCCAGCAGTTTAGAGGGGGCGGTTCAGCCCCAGCATTTT. Its translation: CASSLEGAVQPQHF.

This clone was counted only a few times. The chain combines TRBV5-6 with TRBJ2-7; maybe TRBD1 (6 bases). Germline lookup yields CDR1 SGHDT and CDR2 YYEEEE. The CDR3 runs to 12 residues. Trimming stripped 5 bases from V and 4 bases from J, with 10 bases between. The DNA for the CDR3 is TGTGCCAGCAGTCTTGGACAGTACGAGCAGTACTTC. This sequence encodes CASSLGQYEQYF. Looking up the rest from reference TRBV5-6 and TRBJ2-7 gives the full variable domain: DAGVTQSPTHLIKTRGQQVTLRCSPKSGHDTVSWYQQALGQGPQFIFQYYEEEERQRGNFPDRFSGHQFPNYSSELNVNALLLGDSALYLCASSLGQYEQYFGPGTRLTVT.

This chain connects TRBV6-4 to TRBJ1-2; perhaps TRBD1 as D (6 bases). Trimming took 0 bases from V and 4 from J, leaving 12 bases between them. Germline CDR1 is MRHNA and CDR2 is SNTAGT. There are 15 residues in the CDR3. The CDR3 DNA follows: TGTGCCAGCAGTGACTCGGGGGCTGGGGGCTATGGCTACACCTTC. Its translation: CASSDSGAGGYGYTF.

This clone was observed a few times. The chain recombines TRBV30 with TRBJ1-1; 7 nucleotides match TRBD1. The CDR3 contains 13 residues. With 5 bases clipped from V and 2 bases from J, the junction kept 5 bases outside the gene matches. In germline, CDR1 is GTSNPN, CDR2 SVGIG (reference sequence). Here the CDR3 reads CAWQGQPNTEAFF. In DNA, the CDR3 is TGTGCCTGGCAGGGACAGCCAAACACTGAAGCTTTCTTT.

The chain links TRBV7-8 to TRBJ1-1; D unclear. The V end lost 8 bases, the J end lost 8 bases, and 21 bases lay between the germline ends. CDR3 length: 14 amino acids. Per germline, CDR1 SGHVS and CDR2 FQNEAQ. As DNA, the CDR3 is TGTGCCAGCTCCCAAACGGGGAACTTTGGGGAAGCTTTCTTT. Its translation is CASSQTGNFGEAFF. Full variable domain (outside the CDR3, taken from reference TRBV7-8 and TRBJ1-1): GAGVSQSPRYKVAKRGQDVALRCDPISGHVSLFWYQQALGQGPEFLTYFQNEAQLDKSGLPSDRFFAERPEGSVSTLKIQRTQQEDSAVYLCASSQTGNFGEAFFGQGTRLTVV.

This clone was observed once. The genes are TRBV2 and TRBJ2-2; a weak D match, TRBD1 (6 bases). With 8 bases removed from V and 5 bases from J, the gap between germline ends came to 18 bases. The germline gives CDR1 SNHLY, CDR2 FYNNEI. This CDR3 region has 15 residues. The CDR3 loop is CASAPNRVGTGELFF. CDR3 DNA sequence: TGTGCCAGCGCCCCAAACAGGGTAGGGACCGGGGAGCTGTTTTTT. The full variable domain, completed using reference TRBV2 and TRBJ2-2, is EPEVTQTPSHQVTQMGQEVILRCVPISNHLYFYWYRQILGQKVEFLVSFYNNEISEKSEIFDDQFSVERPDGSNFTLKIRSTKLEDSAMYFCASAPNRVGTGELFFGEGSRLTVL.

V usage is TRBV5-4 and J usage is TRBJ2-1; 14 bases agree with TRBD2. The CDR3 covers 16 residues. Trimming took 4 bases from V and 9 from J; bases not matched to a gene: 9. Looked up from germline, CDR1 is SGHNT and CDR2 is YYREEE (reference sequence). The CDR3 loop reads CASSTAGLAGDSEQFF. The CDR3 DNA reads TGTGCCAGCAGCACAGCGGGACTAGCGGGGGATAGTGAGCAGTTCTTC. Combining the CDR3 with reference TRBV5-4 and TRBJ2-1 gives the whole variable domain ETGVTQSPTHLIKTRGQQVTLRCSSQSGHNTVSWYQQALGQGPQFIFQYYREEENGRGNFPPRFSGLQFPNYSSELNVNALELDDSALYLCASSTAGLAGDSEQFFGPGTRLTVL.

The V and J genes are TRBV4-2 and TRBJ2-2; D ambiguous. The CDR3 extends over 15 amino acids. The germline V and J ends were trimmed by 0 bases and 7 bases, with 12 bases remaining between them. Germline CDR1 LGHNA, CDR2 YNFKEQ. The CDR3 region is CASSQDDILFGELFF. For the CDR3, the DNA is TGTGCCAGCAGCCAAGATGACATTCTCTTCGGGGAGCTGTTTTTT.

This sequence joins TRBV19 and TRBJ1-4; 8 positions agree with TRBD1. The V segment lost 8 bases and the J segment 8 bases; nucleotides outside the gene matches: 10. CDR1 is LNHDA and CDR2 is SQIVND in the germline V gene (reference sequence). The CDR3 contains 14 residues. The CDR3 DNA sequence: TGTGCCAGTGGGCTAGGACAGGGAACCGAAAAACTGTTTTTT. Protein: CASGLGQGTEKLFF.

The chain is built from TRBV7-2 and TRBJ2-5, with TRBD2 matching over 8 bases. V shed 5 bases, J shed 5 bases, and the junction held 13 bases outside the gene matches. CDR1 and CDR2 from the germline V gene are SGHTA and FQGNSA. CDR3 size: 16 residues. CDR3 amino acids: CASSPVAGLVGETQYF. CDR3 bases: TGTGCCAGCAGCCCGGTGGCGGGACTAGTCGGGGAGACCCAGTACTTC.

This clone was detected only once. The V gene is TRBV7-3, the J gene TRBJ1-5, with D possibly TRBD1 on 5 matching bases. The CDR3 extends over 13 amino acids. Germline CDR1 and CDR2: SGHTA and FQGTGA. Trimming removed 5 bases at V and 6 bases at J, with 11 bases between. As DNA, the CDR3 is TGTGCCAGCAGCAAGAATAGGGGTCAGCCCCAGCATTTT. It translates to CASSKNRGQPQHF.

The genes are TRBV7-3 and TRBJ2-2; TRBD2 matches 11 bases. CDR1 is SGHTA and CDR2 is FQGTGA in the germline V gene. The CDR3 loop spans 15 amino acids. V shed 5 bases and J 5 bases; nucleotides not matched to a gene: 4. This CDR3 is CASSLASGGTGELFF. DNA for the CDR3: TGTGCCAGCAGCCTCGCTAGCGGGGGGACCGGGGAGCTGTTTTTT.

This chain links TRBV7-6 with TRBJ2-5; tentative D call: TRBD2 (5 bases). The germline V gene encodes CDR1 SGHVS and CDR2 FNYEAQ. The CDR3 is 12 amino acids. V gave up 5 bases and J gave up 5 bases, with 9 bases separating them. The CDR3 nucleotides read TGTGCCAGCAGCCGCGGACTCGAGACCCAGTACTTC. It is translated as CASSRGLETQYF.

This chain joins TRBV2 and TRBJ1-2; D is perhaps TRBD1 (5 bases). CDR3 length: 13 amino acids. V was trimmed by 8 bases and J by 2 bases, leaving 12 bases between them. Germline CDR1 SNHLY, CDR2 FYNNEI. The CDR3 nucleotides read TGTGCCAGCTCCTACCGGGGGAACTATGGCTACACCTTC. Translating gives CASSYRGNYGYTF.

The chain carries TRBV5-1 and TRBJ2-1; TRBD1 aligns across 10 bases. V trimming: 7 bases; J trimming: 6 bases; junction bases outside the gene matches: 16. The CDR3 length is 17 residues. Germline V gene data show CDR1 as SGHRS and CDR2 as YFSETQ. The CDR3 sequence is CASSPPGTGVLINEQFF. The CDR3 DNA reads TGCGCCAGCTCCCCGCCCGGGACAGGGGTTCTCATCAATGAGCAGTTCTTC. Supplemented by reference TRBV5-1 and TRBJ2-1, the full variable domain reads KAGVTQTPRYLIKTRGQQVTLSCSPISGHRSVSWYQQTPGQGLQFLFEYFSETQRNKGNFPGRFSGRQFSNSRSEMNVSTLELGDSALYLCASSPPGTGVLINEQFFGPGTRLTVL.

The chain carries TRBV7-6 and TRBJ2-1; D not certain. Trimming shortened V by 2 bases and J by 8 bases, and 13 bases separated the two germline ends. CDR3 length: 14 residues. From germline, CDR1 is SGHVS and CDR2 FNYEAQ. CDR3: CASSLSLAVDEQFF. CDR3 nucleotides: TGTGCCAGCAGCTTAAGTTTGGCGGTAGATGAGCAGTTCTTC.